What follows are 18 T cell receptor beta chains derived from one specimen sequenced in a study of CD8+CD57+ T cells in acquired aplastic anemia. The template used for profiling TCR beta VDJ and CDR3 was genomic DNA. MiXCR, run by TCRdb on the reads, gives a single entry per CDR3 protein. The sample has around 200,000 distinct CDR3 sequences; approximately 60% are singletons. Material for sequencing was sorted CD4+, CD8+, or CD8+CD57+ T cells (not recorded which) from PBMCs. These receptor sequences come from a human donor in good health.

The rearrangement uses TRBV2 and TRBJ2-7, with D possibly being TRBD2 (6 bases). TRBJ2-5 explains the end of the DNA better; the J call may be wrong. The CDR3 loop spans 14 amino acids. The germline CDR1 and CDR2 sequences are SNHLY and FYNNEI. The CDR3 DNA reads TGTGCCAGCAGTGAAGTCGGGAGATATGAGACCCAGTACTTC. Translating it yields CASSEVGRYETQYF.

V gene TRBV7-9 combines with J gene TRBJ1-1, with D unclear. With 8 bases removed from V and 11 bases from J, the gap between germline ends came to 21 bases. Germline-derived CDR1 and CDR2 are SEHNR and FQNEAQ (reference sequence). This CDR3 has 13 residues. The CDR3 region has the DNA TGTGCCAGCCATCCGGGCCTACTTACGAGGGCTTTCTTT. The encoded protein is CASHPGLLTRAFF.

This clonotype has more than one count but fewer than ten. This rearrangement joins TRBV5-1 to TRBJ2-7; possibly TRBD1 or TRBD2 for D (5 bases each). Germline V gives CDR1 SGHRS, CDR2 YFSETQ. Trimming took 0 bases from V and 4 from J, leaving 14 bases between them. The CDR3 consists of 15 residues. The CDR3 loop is CASSLAGQGRYEQYF. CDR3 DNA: TGCGCCAGCAGCTTGGCGGGTCAGGGACGGTACGAGCAGTACTTC.

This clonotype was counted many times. The CDR3 nucleotides are TGTGCCATCAGCGTTGGACTAGCGGGAGAATTAAGGTCCTACGAGCAGTACTTC. It specifies CAISVGLAGELRSYEQYF. The V call is TRBV10-3, the J call TRBJ2-7; 13 nucleotides match TRBD2. This CDR3 comprises 18 residues. The trim removed 6 bases at V and 1 base at J, leaving 12 bases unmatched. CDR1 is ENHRY, CDR2 SYGVKD, per germline.

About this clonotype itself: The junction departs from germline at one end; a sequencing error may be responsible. In nucleotides, the CDR3 is TGCGCCAGCAGCCAAGCCCCCGGGGGGCTAGAGACCCAGTACTTC. This encodes CASSQAPGGLETQYF. This chain connects TRBV7-2 to TRBJ2-5; maybe TRBD2 (7 bases). Germline V gene lookup returns CDR1 SGHTA and CDR2 FQGNSA. The CDR3 covers 15 residues.

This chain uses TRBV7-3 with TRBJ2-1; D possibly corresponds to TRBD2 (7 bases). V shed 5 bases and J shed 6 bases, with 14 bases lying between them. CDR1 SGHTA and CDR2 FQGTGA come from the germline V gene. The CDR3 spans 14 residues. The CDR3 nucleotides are TGTGCCAGCAGCCCAGAGGGGGGGGGCAATGAGCAGTTCTTC. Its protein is CASSPEGGGNEQFF.

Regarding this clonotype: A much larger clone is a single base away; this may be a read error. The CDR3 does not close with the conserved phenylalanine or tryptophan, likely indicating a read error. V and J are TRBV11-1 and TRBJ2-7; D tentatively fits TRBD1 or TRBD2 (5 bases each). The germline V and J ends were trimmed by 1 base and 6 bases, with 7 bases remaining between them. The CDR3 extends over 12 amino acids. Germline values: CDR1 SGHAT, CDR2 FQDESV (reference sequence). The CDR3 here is CASSLGGVEQYS. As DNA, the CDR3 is TGTGCCAGCAGCTTAGGAGGGGTCGAGCAGTACTCC.

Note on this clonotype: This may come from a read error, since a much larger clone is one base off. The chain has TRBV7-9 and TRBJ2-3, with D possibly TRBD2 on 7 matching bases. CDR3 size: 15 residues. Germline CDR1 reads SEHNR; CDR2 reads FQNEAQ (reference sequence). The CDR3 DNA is TGTGCCAGCAGCCAAGCCTTGGGGGGGCGTCTGGGGCAGTCTTTT. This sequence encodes CASSQALGGRLGQSF.

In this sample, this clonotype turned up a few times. Here the CDR3 reads CASPPLIAGAGTDTQYF. The CDR3 DNA sequence: TGTGCCAGCCCCCCACTCATAGCGGGAGCCGGTACAGATACGCAGTATTTT. The rearrangement joins TRBV28 to TRBJ2-3; 9 bases map to TRBD2. Looked up from germline, CDR1 is MDHEN and CDR2 is SYDVKM. The J segment lost 3 bases and the V segment lost 8 bases, leaving 15 bases of the junction unmatched. This CDR3 region has 17 residues.

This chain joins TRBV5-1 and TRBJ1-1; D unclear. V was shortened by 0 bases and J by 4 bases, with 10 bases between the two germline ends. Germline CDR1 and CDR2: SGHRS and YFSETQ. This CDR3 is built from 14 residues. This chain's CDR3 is CASSLGQVGTEAFF. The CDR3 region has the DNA TGCGCCAGCAGCTTGGGCCAAGTGGGCACTGAAGCTTTCTTT.

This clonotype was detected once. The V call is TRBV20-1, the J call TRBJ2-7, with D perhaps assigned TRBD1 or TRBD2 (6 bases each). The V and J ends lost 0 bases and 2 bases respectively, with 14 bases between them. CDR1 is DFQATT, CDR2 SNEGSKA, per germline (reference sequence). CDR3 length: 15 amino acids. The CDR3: CSARESRGAAYEQYF. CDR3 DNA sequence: TGCAGTGCTAGAGAATCAAGGGGGGCTGCCTACGAGCAGTACTTC.

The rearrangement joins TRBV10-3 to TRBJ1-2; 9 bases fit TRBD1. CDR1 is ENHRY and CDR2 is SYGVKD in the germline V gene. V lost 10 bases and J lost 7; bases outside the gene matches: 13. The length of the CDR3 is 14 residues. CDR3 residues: CASRLQGATLGYTF. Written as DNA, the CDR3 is TGTGCCAGCAGACTACAGGGGGCTACTCTTGGCTACACCTTC.

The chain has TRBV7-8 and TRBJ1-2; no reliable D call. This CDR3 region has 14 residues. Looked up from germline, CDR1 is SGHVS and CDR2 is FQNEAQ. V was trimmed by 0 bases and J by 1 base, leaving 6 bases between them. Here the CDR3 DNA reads TGTGCCAGCAGCTTAGCGGGCAGTAACTATGGCTACACCTTC. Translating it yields CASSLAGSNYGYTF.

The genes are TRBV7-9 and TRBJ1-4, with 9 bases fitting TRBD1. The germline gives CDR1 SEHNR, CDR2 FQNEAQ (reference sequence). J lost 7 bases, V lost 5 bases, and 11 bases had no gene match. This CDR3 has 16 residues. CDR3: CASSPHLTGGTEKLFF. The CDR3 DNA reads TGTGCCAGCAGCCCACATCTAACAGGGGGCACTGAAAAACTGTTTTTT. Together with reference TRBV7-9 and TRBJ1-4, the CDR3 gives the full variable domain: DTGVSQNPRHKITKRGQNVTFRCDPISEHNRLYWYRQTLGQGPEFLTYFQNEAQLEKSRLLSDRFSAERPKGSFSTLEIQRTEQGDSAMYLCASSPHLTGGTEKLFFGSGTQLSVL.

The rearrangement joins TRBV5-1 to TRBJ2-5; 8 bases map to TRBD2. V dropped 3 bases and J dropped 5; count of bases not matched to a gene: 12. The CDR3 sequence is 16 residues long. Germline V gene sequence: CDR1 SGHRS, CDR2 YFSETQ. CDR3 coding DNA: TGCGCCAGCAGCTATATGACCGGGGGGGCTGGGGAGACCCAGTACTTC. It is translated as CASSYMTGGAGETQYF.

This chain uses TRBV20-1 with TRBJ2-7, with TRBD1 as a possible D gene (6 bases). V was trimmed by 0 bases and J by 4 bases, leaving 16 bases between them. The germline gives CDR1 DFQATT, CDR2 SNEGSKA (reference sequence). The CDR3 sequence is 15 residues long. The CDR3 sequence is CSARDLVGAVYEQYF. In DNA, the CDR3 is TGCAGTGCTAGAGATCTGGTGGGGGCGGTGTACGAGCAGTACTTC.

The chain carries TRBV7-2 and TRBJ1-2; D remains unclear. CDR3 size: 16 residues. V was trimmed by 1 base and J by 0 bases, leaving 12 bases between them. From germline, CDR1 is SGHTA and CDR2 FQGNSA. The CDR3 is CASSLVLVSANYGYTF. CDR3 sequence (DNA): TGTGCCAGCAGCTTAGTCCTCGTCTCGGCTAACTATGGCTACACCTTC.

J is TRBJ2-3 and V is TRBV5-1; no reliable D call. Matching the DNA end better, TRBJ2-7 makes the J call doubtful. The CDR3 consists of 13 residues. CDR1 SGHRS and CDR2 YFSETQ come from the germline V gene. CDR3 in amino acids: CASSLAANYEQYF. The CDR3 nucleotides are TGCGCCAGCAGCTTGGCCGCAAACTACGAGCAGTACTTC.